The 5 T cell receptor beta chains listed next were all sequenced from one sample in a study of T cell responses to AZD1222 COVID-19 vaccine. Assay: immunoSEQ multiplex PCR; the TCRdb copy retains only in-frame clones and omits some. The sample includes about 110,000 clones, approximately 94% of them seen just once. The sequenced sample was peripheral blood, obtained 28 days after the second AZD1222 dose. Source of these receptors: an adult who received the AZD1222 COVID-19 vaccine.

This clone was seen a single time. The gene calls are TRBV5-5 and TRBJ1-2; D not certain. The V end was cut by 0 bases, the J end by 4 bases, with 13 bases between. Germline-derived CDR1 and CDR2 are SGHKS and YYEKEE (reference sequence). The CDR3 is 15 amino acids. The CDR3 sequence is CASSLVGEVSYGYTF. CDR3 DNA sequence: TGTGCCAGCAGCTTGGTCGGGGAAGTAAGCTATGGCTACACCTTC.

The chain links TRBV18 to TRBJ1-1, with D maybe TRBD1 (6 bases). The V gene's germline CDR1 is KGHSH and CDR2 LQKENI. Between the trimmed V and J ends, which lost 0 bases and 6 bases, there was a span of 20 bases. CDR3 length equals 17 residues. CDR3 DNA: TGTGCCAGCTCACCACCGGAGGGCGGGGTTGGGGGCGCTGAAGCTTTCTTT. Amino acid sequence: CASSPPEGGVGGAEAFF.

CDR3 DNA: TGTGCCAGCAGTTACTCTTCAGGGCTTGGTGGCTACACCTTC. Its protein product is CASSYSSGLGGYTF. The genes are TRBV6-5 and TRBJ1-2, with D maybe TRBD1 (5 bases). The CDR3 loop spans 14 amino acids. The V and J ends lost 0 bases and 7 bases respectively, with 12 bases between them. Germline V CDR1 and CDR2: MNHEY, SVGAGI.

This chain links TRBV6-1 with TRBJ2-7, with a weak D call TRBD2 (6 bases). The V end lost 2 bases, the J end lost 7 bases, and 30 bases lay between the germline ends. CDR1 and CDR2 from the germline V gene are MNHNS and SASEGT. The CDR3 has 19 residues. CDR3 in DNA: TGTGCCAGCAGTGAATTTGTGAGACAAGTCTACTCCGGCGGAGGGGAGCAGTACTTC. The encoded protein is CASSEFVRQVYSGGGEQYF.

The count of this clone is one. V usage is TRBV27 and J usage is TRBJ1-5; D gene uncertain. CDR1 and CDR2 (germline): MNHEY, SMNVEV (reference sequence). CDR3 size: 13 residues. V gave up 5 bases and J gave up 1 base, with 6 bases separating them. CDR3 in DNA: TGTGCCAGCAGTCAGTTCAGCAATCAGCCCCAGCATTTT. Translated, it gives CASSQFSNQPQHF.